This passage covers 21 T cell receptor beta chains from one sample sequenced in a study of Graves' ophthalmopathy and Graves' hyperthyroidism. Amplification of TCR beta CDR3 regions used RNA transcripts. In the first round, RT-PCR was carried out with HTBI primers, and a multiplex PCR formed the second round. TCRdb re-derived calls from the multiplex PCR reads in MiXCR, one entry per CDR3 protein. The sample yields some 410,000 distinct CDR3 sequences, about 21% seen once. Sequenced material: peripheral blood. These receptors all come from a woman between 18 and 30 years old with stable Graves' hyperthyroidism.

This clonotype was counted at least ten times. The V and J genes are TRBV6-2 or TRBV6-3 and TRBJ1-1; 7 bases are shared with TRBD1. Trimming at V came to 5 bases and at J to 0 bases, leaving 12 bases not matched to a gene. The CDR3 is 17 residues long. Germline CDR1 reads MNHEY; CDR2 reads SVGEGT. CDR3 protein: CASSPPRRGRMNTEAFF. CDR3 nucleotide sequence: TGTGCCAGCAGTCCCCCACGGAGGGGGCGGATGAACACTGAAGCTTTCTTT.

This clonotype was counted at least ten times. This rearrangement joins TRBV7-2 to TRBJ2-7; the D gene is possibly TRBD1 (6 bases). CDR3 length: 15 amino acids. Germline V gene data show CDR1 as SGHTA and CDR2 as FQGNSA. V shed 5 bases and J shed 3 bases, with 17 bases lying between them. CDR3 loop: CASSLVPQGDYEQYF. CDR3 bases: TGTGCCAGCAGCCTAGTCCCACAGGGAGACTACGAGCAGTACTTC.

This clonotype was counted many times. The chain combines TRBV12-3 or TRBV12-4 with TRBJ2-7; D is undetermined. Trimming took off 2 bases at V and 4 bases at J, with 6 bases between the two ends. This CDR3 has 12 residues. CDR3 DNA sequence: TGTGCCAGCAGTTTACAACGATACGAGCAGTACTTC. Translated, it gives CASSLQRYEQYF.

This clonotype was recorded at least ten times. The CDR3 sequence is CAKLVRHRINSNQPQHF. CDR3 in DNA: TGTGCCAAATTAGTCCGACACAGAATCAATAGCAATCAGCCCCAGCATTTT. The chain recombines TRBV6-4 with TRBJ1-5, with no clear D. The germline V gene has CDR1 MRHNA and CDR2 SNTAGT. V gave up 10 bases and J gave up 0 bases, with 22 bases separating them. The CDR3 is 17 amino acids.

The J gene is TRBJ2-5, the V gene TRBV4-1, with 8 bases fitting TRBD1. This CDR3 comprises 16 residues. V gave up 3 bases and J gave up 0 bases; unmatched junction bases: 6. Germline assignment: CDR1 MGHRA and CDR2 YSYEKL. CDR3 sequence reads: CASSQMRTGNQETQYF. For the CDR3, the DNA is TGCGCCAGCAGCCAGATGCGGACAGGGAACCAAGAGACCCAGTACTTC.

This clonotype came up many times. The genes are TRBV7-9 and TRBJ1-1; D might be TRBD1 (6 bases). Germline CDR1 reads SEHNR; CDR2 reads FQNEAQ (reference sequence). This CDR3 comprises 14 residues. V was trimmed by 6 bases and J by 3 bases, leaving 14 bases between them. In DNA, the CDR3 is TGTGCCAGCAGTTTATCACAGGGTGACACTGAAGCTTTCTTT. Translation gives CASSLSQGDTEAFF.

This clonotype was seen ten or more times. The genes are TRBV7-2 and TRBJ2-4; D is uncertain. This CDR3 has 14 amino acids. V lost 5 bases to trimming and J lost 0 bases, with 8 bases between them. CDR1 is SGHTA, CDR2 FQGNSA, per germline. The CDR3 is CASSQRLAKNIQYF. The CDR3 DNA reads TGTGCCAGCAGCCAAAGGCTAGCCAAAAACATTCAGTACTTC.

This clonotype was seen ten or more times. This chain joins TRBV7-9 and TRBJ2-5, with D unresolved. V dropped 5 bases and J dropped 1 base, with 11 bases sitting between them. Germline CDR1 SEHNR, CDR2 FQNEAQ (reference sequence). The CDR3 is 14 amino acids. In DNA, the CDR3 is TGTGCCAGCAGCCCCCCGCGGTTCCAAGAGACCCAGTACTTC. Translating it yields CASSPPRFQETQYF.

This sequence joins TRBV6-1 and TRBJ1-1; 8 bases agree with TRBD1. Trimming removed 3 bases from V and 4 bases from J; junction bases left unmatched: 4. This CDR3 has 14 residues. From germline, CDR1 is MNHNS and CDR2 SASEGT. CDR3 nucleotides: TGTGCCAGCAGTGATGGACAGGGCTTCACTGAAGCTTTCTTT. Protein product: CASSDGQGFTEAFF.

The rearrangement uses TRBV27 and TRBJ2-7, with D perhaps matching TRBD2 (6 bases). V dropped 6 bases and J dropped 3 bases, with 21 bases sitting between them. Germline CDR1 and CDR2: MNHEY and SMNVEV (reference sequence). This CDR3 is 16 amino acids long. CDR3 sequence: CASSSWGGGINYEQYF. CDR3 DNA: TGTGCCAGCAGCTCCTGGGGTGGAGGGATAAACTACGAGCAGTACTTC.

V is TRBV27 and J is TRBJ2-5, with TRBD2 matching over 8 bases. Germline lookup yields CDR1 MNHEY and CDR2 SMNVEV (reference sequence). CDR3 length: 15 residues. Trimming took 3 bases from V and 1 from J; bases not matched to a gene: 4. CDR3 sequence: CASSFTSGPQETQYF. The CDR3 DNA reads TGTGCCAGCAGTTTTACTAGCGGACCCCAAGAGACCCAGTACTTC.

The chain couples TRBV6-1 to TRBJ2-5, with D perhaps assigned TRBD1 or TRBD2 (7 bases each). The germline V and J ends were trimmed by 4 bases and 0 bases, with 18 bases remaining between them. CDR1 is MNHNS and CDR2 is SASEGT in the germline V gene. The CDR3 contains 17 residues. The CDR3 loop is CASSVNGGTAYQETQYF. The CDR3 DNA sequence: TGTGCCAGCAGTGTCAACGGGGGGACAGCGTACCAAGAGACCCAGTACTTC.

This clonotype came up a few times. The V gene is TRBV28, the J gene TRBJ1-5; no reliable D call. Germline V gene lookup returns CDR1 MDHEN and CDR2 SYDVKM. CDR3 length: 15 residues. The V gene lost 2 bases and the J gene lost 7 bases, with 15 bases spanning the gap. This CDR3 is CASSLRPRVRQPQHF. CDR3 DNA sequence: TGTGCCAGCAGTTTACGCCCCCGGGTCCGGCAGCCCCAGCATTTT.

The V gene is TRBV12-3 or TRBV12-4, the J gene TRBJ1-3; D gene ambiguous. Trimming left V 7 bases short and J 0 bases short, with 13 bases between. This CDR3 region has 15 residues. CDR3: CASTSHYISGNTIYF. DNA for the CDR3: TGTGCCAGCACCTCACATTACATCTCTGGAAACACCATATATTTT.

This clonotype was counted many times. This sequence joins TRBV18 and TRBJ2-7; 7 nucleotides line up with TRBD2. The J segment lost 6 bases and the V segment lost 3 bases, leaving 8 bases of the junction unmatched. Germline-derived CDR1 and CDR2 are KGHSH and LQKENI. This CDR3 is built from 14 residues. The CDR3 DNA sequence: TGTGCCAGCTCACCGGGGGGACTATCAGGCGAGCAGTACTTC. This sequence encodes CASSPGGLSGEQYF.

This clonotype was recorded many times. The chain recombines TRBV27 with TRBJ2-7; 7 nucleotides align to TRBD1. CDR1 is MNHEY and CDR2 is SMNVEV in the germline V gene (reference sequence). The CDR3 has 14 amino acids. V gave up 2 bases and J gave up 4 bases; unmatched junction bases: 5. CDR3 amino acids: CASSLGLQGYEQYF. In DNA form, the CDR3 reads TGTGCCAGCAGTTTAGGATTACAGGGGTACGAGCAGTACTTC.

This clonotype was seen repeatedly, ten times or more. The chain joins TRBV10-3 to TRBJ1-1; a possible D gene is TRBD1 (6 bases). The CDR3 contains 13 residues. V lost 5 bases and J 3 bases, leaving 10 bases between the germline ends. Germline V lookup: CDR1 ENHRY, CDR2 SYGVKD. This CDR3 reads CAISFGGDTEAFF. The CDR3, as DNA: TGTGCCATCAGTTTTGGGGGCGACACTGAAGCTTTCTTT.

V usage is TRBV20-1 and J usage is TRBJ1-5; 8 positions match TRBD1. Germline V gene sequence: CDR1 DFQATT, CDR2 SNEGSKA (reference sequence). The J segment lost 2 bases and the V segment lost 4 bases, leaving 19 bases of the junction unmatched. This CDR3 is built from 19 residues. CDR3 DNA sequence: TGCAGTGCTACGCTAATCCCGGGACAGGTGGATTTCCGCAATCAGCCCCAGCATTTT. Its protein is CSATLIPGQVDFRNQPQHF.

This clonotype was seen many times. The V call is TRBV6-2 or TRBV6-3, the J call TRBJ1-3; no clear D. This CDR3 has 14 residues. Trimming shortened V by 8 bases and J by 0 bases, and 11 bases separated the two germline ends. CDR1 and CDR2 from the germline V gene are MNHEY and SVGEGT. CDR3 loop: CASLPRDSGNTIYF. DNA of the CDR3: TGTGCCAGCCTTCCCAGAGACTCTGGAAACACCATATATTTT.

This chain links TRBV5-1 with TRBJ1-1, with a weak D call TRBD1 (5 bases). The CDR3 is 14 residues long. V was pared by 3 bases and J by 8 bases, with 17 bases between. Germline-derived CDR1 and CDR2 are SGHRS and YFSETQ. The DNA of the CDR3 is TGCGCCAGCAGCTCCGAGACAGTAGCATCGGAAGCTTTCTTT. This encodes CASSSETVASEAFF.

This clonotype was counted many times. The CDR3 reads CSASGSDTGELFF. The CDR3 coding sequence is TGCAGTGCTAGCGGGAGTGACACCGGGGAGCTGTTTTTT. The V call is TRBV20-1, the J call TRBJ2-2, with a possible D match to TRBD2 (6 bases). CDR3 length: 13 amino acids. Trimming removed 3 bases from V and 3 bases from J, with 8 bases in between. Germline V gene sequence: CDR1 DFQATT, CDR2 SNEGSKA (reference sequence).